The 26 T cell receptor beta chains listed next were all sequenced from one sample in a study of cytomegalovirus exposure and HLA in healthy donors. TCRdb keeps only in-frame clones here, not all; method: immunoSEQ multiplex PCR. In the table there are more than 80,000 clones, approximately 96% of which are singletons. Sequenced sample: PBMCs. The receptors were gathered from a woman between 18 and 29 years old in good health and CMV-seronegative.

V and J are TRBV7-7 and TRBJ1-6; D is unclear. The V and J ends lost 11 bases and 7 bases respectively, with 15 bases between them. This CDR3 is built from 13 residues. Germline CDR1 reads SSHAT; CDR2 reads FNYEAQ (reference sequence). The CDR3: CACPPRVNSPLHF. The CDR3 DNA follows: TGTGCCTGCCCCCCGAGGGTCAATTCACCCCTCCACTTT.

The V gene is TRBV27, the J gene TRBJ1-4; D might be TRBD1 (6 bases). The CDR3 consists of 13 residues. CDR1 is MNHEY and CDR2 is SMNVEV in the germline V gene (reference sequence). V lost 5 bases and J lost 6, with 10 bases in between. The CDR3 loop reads CASSKTGYEKLFF. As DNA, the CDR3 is TGTGCCAGCAGTAAGACAGGCTATGAAAAACTGTTTTTT.

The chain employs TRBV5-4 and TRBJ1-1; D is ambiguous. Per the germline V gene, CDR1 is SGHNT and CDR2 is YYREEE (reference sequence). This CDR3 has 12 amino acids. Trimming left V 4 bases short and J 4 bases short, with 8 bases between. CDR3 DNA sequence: TGTGCCAGCAGCCGGGTTGGCACTGAAGCTTTCTTT. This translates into CASSRVGTEAFF. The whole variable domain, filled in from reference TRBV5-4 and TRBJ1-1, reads ETGVTQSPTHLIKTRGQQVTLRCSSQSGHNTVSWYQQALGQGPQFIFQYYREEENGRGNFPPRFSGLQFPNYSSELNVNALELDDSALYLCASSRVGTEAFFGQGTRLTVV.

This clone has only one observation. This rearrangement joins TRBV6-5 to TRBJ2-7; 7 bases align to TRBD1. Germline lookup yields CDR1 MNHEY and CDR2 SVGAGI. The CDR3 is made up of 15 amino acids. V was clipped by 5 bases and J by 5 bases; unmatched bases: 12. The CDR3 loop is CASSTDRVIPHEQYF. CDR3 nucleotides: TGTGCCAGCAGTACTGACAGGGTAATTCCGCACGAGCAGTACTTC.

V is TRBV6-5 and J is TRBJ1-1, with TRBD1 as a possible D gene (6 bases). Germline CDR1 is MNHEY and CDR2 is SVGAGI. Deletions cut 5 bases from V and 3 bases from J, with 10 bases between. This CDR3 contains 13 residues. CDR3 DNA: TGTGCCAGCAGTGGCAGGGGTCACACTGAAGCTTTCTTT. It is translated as CASSGRGHTEAFF.

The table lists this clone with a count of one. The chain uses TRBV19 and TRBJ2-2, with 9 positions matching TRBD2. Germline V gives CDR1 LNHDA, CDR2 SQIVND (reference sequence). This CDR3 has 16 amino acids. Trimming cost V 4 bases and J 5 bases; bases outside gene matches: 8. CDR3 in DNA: TGTGCCAGTAGTACTATTAGCGGGAGCGAAACCGGGGAGCTGTTTTTT. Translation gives CASSTISGSETGELFF.

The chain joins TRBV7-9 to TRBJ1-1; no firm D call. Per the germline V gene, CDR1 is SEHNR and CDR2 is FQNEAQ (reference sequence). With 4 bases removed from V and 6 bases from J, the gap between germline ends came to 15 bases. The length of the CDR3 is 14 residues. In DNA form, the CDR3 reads TGTGCCAGCAGCTCCGATTTTGGAGCCGCTGAAGCTTTCTTT. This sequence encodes CASSSDFGAAEAFF. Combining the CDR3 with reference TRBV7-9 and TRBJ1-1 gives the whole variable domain DTGVSQNPRHKITKRGQNVTFRCDPISEHNRLYWYRQTLGQGPEFLTYFQNEAQLEKSRLLSDRFSAERPKGSFSTLEIQRTEQGDSAMYLCASSSDFGAAEAFFGQGTRLTVV.

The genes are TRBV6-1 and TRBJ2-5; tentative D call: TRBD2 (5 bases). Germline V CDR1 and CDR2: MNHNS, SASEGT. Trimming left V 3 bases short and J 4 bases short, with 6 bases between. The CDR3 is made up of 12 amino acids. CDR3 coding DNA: TGTGCCAGCAGTGATGCGGGAGAGACCCAGTACTTC. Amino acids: CASSDAGETQYF.

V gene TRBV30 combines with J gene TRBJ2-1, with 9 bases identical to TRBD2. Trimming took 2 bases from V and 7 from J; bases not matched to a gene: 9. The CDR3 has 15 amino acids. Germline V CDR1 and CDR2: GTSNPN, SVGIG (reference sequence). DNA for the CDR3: TGTGCCTGGAGTTATCACGCGGGAGGGCGGAATGAGCAGTTCTTC. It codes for CAWSYHAGGRNEQFF.

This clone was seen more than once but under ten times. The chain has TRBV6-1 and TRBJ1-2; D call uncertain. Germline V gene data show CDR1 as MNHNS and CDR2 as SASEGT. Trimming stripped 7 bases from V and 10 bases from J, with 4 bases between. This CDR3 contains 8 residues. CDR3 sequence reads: CASTPYTF. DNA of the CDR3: TGTGCCAGCACTCCCTACACCTTC.

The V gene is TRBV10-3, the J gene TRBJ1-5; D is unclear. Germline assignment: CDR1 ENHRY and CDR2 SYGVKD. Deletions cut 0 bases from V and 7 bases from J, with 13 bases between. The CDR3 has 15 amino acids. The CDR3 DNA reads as TGTGCCATCAGTGAGTCGAACGTGGAGGGACAGCCCCAGCATTTT. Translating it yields CAISESNVEGQPQHF.

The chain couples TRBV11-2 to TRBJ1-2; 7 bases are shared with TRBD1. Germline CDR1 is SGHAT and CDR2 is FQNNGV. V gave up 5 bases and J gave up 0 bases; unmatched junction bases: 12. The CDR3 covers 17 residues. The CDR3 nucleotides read TGTGCCAGCAGCCCTCGATCCGGGACAGCGGCTAACTATGGCTACACCTTC. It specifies CASSPRSGTAANYGYTF.

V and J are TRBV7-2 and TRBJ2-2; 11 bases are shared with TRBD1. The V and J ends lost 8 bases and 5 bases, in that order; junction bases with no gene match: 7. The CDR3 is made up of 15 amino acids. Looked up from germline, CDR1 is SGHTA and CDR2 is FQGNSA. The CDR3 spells CASYGQGARTGELFF. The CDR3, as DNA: TGTGCCAGCTACGGACAGGGGGCGAGGACCGGGGAGCTGTTTTTT.

CDR3 coding DNA: TGTGCCAGCAGCGTAGTCCCAGGCACAGATACGCAGTATTTT. This encodes CASSVVPGTDTQYF. This chain connects TRBV9 to TRBJ2-3, with no clear D. Trimming cost V 0 bases and J 1 base, with 6 bases left between them. CDR3 length equals 14 residues. The germline V gene has CDR1 SGDLS and CDR2 YYNGEE.

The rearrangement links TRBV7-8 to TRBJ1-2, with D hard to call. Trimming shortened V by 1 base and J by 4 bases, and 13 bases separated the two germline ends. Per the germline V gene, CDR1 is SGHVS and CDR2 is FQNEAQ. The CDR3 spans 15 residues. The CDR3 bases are TGTGCCAGCAGCTTAGGGTCCTCGGTGAGCTATGGCTACACCTTC. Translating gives CASSLGSSVSYGYTF. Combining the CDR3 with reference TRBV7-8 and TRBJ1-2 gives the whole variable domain GAGVSQSPRYKVAKRGQDVALRCDPISGHVSLFWYQQALGQGPEFLTYFQNEAQLDKSGLPSDRFFAERPEGSVSTLKIQRTQQEDSAVYLCASSLGSSVSYGYTFGSGTRLTVV.

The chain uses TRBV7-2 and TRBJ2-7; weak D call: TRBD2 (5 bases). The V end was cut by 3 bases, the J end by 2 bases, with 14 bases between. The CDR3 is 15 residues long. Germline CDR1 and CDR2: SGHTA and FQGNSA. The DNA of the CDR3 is TGTGCCAGCAGCTTGTCCGGACTGCTGGCCTACGAGCAGTACTTC. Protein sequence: CASSLSGLLAYEQYF.

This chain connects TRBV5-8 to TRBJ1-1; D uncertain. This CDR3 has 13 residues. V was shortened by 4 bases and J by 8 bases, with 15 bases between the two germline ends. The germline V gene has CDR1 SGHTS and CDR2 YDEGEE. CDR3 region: CASSLETWEEAFF. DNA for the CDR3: TGTGCCAGCAGCCTTGAGACTTGGGAGGAAGCTTTCTTT.

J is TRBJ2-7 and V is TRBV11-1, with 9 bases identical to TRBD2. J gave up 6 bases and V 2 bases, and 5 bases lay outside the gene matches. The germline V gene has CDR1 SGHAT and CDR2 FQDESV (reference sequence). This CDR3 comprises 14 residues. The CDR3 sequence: CASSLSLAGREQYF. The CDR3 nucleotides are TGTGCCAGCAGCTTATCCCTAGCGGGACGCGAGCAGTACTTC. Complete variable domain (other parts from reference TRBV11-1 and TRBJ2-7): EAEVAQSPRYKITEKSQAVAFWCDPISGHATLYWYRQILGQGPELLVQFQDESVVDDSQLPKDRFSAERLKGVDSTLKIQPAELGDSAMYLCASSLSLAGREQYFGPGTRLTVT.

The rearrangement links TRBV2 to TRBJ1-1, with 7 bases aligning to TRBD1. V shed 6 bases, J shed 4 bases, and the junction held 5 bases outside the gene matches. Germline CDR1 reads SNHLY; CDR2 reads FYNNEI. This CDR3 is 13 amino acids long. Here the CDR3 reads CASRDRWGTEAFF. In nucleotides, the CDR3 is TGTGCCAGCAGGGACAGGTGGGGCACTGAAGCTTTCTTT.

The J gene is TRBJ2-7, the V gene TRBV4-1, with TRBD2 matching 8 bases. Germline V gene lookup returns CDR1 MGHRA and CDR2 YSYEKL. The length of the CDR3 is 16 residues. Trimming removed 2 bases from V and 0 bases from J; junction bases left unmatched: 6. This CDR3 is CASSQITGGSSYEQYF. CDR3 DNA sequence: TGCGCCAGCAGCCAAATAACGGGGGGGAGCTCCTACGAGCAGTACTTC.

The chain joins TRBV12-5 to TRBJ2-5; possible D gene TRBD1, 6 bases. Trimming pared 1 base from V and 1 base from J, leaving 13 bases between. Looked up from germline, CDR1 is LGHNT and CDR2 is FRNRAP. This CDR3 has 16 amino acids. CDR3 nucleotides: TGTGCTAGTGGTTTGGGGAATAGGGGGATCCAAGAGACCCAGTACTTC. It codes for CASGLGNRGIQETQYF.

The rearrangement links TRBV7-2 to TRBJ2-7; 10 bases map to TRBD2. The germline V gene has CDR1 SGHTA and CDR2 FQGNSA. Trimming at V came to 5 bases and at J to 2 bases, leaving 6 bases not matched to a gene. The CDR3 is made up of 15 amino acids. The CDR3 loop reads CASSPVAGGTYEQYF. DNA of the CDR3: TGTGCCAGCAGCCCCGTAGCGGGAGGAACCTACGAGCAGTACTTC.

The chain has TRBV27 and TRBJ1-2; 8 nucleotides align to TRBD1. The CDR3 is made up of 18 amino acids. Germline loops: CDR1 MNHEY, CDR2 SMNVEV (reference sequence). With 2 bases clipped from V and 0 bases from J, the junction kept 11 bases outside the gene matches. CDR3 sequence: CASSLRAGGEIANYGYTF. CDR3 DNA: TGTGCCAGCAGTTTAAGGGCAGGGGGCGAAATAGCTAACTATGGCTACACCTTC.

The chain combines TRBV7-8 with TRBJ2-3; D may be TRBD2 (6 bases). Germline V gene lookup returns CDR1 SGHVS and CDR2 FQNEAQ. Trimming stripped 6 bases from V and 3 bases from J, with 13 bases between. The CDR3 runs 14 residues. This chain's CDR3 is CASSDSGETDTQYF. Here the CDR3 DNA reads TGTGCCAGCAGTGATAGCGGAGAAACAGATACGCAGTATTTT.

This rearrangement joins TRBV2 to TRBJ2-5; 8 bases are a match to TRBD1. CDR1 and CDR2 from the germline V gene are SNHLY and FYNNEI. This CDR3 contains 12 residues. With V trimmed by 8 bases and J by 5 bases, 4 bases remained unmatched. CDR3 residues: CASVPGGETQYF. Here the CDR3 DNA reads TGTGCCAGCGTCCCAGGGGGCGAGACCCAGTACTTC.

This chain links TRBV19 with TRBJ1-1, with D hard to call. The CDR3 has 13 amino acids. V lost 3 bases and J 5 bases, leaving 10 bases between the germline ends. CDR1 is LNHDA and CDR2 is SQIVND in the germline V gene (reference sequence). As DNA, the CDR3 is TGTGCCAGTAGTATTAGCTCCCTAACTGAAGCTTTCTTT. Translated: CASSISSLTEAFF.